Listed below are T cell receptor beta chains from one sample, sequenced in a study of graft-versus-host responses after intestinal transplantation. Clones were sequenced by immunoSEQ multiplex PCR, and TCRdb holds only the in-frame ones, with some missing. The data contain around 28,000 clones, around 78% of them singletons. Source: PBMCs, taken approximately 29 days after intestinal transplant. These receptors came from a human patient who received an intestinal transplant, so some T cells may come from the graft donor. CDR3s include the opening cysteine and the closing phenylalanine or tryptophan. Fields, in order: D gene, J gene, V gene, CDR3 DNA, CDR3 protein. D genes are given only for firm matches.

>-|TRBJ2-7|TRBV6-6
TGTGCCAGCAGTTACTCGTTTAGTGGCACCTACGAGCAGTACTTC
CASSYSFSGTYEQYF
>-|TRBJ2-2|TRBV6-1
TGTGCCAGCAGTGAACGGTGGCTAGAGAACACCGGGGAGCTGTTTTTT
CASSERWLENTGELFF
>-|TRBJ2-7|TRBV7-9
TGTGCCAGCAGCCCCGCCTTTAGCTCCTACGAGCAGTACTTC
CASSPAFSSYEQYF
>TRBD1|TRBJ1-5|TRBV28
TGTGCCAGCAACCGTCCCGGGACAGGGGGCAGCAATCAGCCCCAGCATTTT
CASNRPGTGGSNQPQHF
>-|TRBJ1-5|TRBV7-9
TGTGCCAGCAGCTTGAGGGGACAACAGCCCCAGCATTTT
CASSLRGQQPQHF
>TRBD2|TRBJ2-1|TRBV5-4
TGTGCCAGCAGCCTCCCCGGACTAGGAACGCCCAATGAGCAGTTCTTC
CASSLPGLGTPNEQFF
>TRBD1|TRBJ2-7|TRBV30
TGTGCCTGGATAGAGGACAGGGGCTACGAGCAGTACTTC
CAWIEDRGYEQYF
>-|TRBJ2-3|TRBV28
TGTGCCAGCAGTCCAGAGCTTGGTACGCAGTATTTT
CASSPELGTQYF
>-|TRBJ2-5|TRBV5-1
TGCGCCAGCAGCTTGGAGGGAGAGACCCAGTACTTC
CASSLEGETQYF
>TRBD2|TRBJ2-7|TRBV4-1
TGCGCCAGCAGCCAAGCAGTGGCGGGAGTCTCCTACGAGCAGTACTTC
CASSQAVAGVSYEQYF
>-|TRBJ1-1|TRBV7-3
TGTGCCAGCAGCTTGGGGGGAATGAACACTGAAGCTTTCTTT
CASSLGGMNTEAFF
>TRBD2|TRBJ2-1|TRBV11-3
TGTGCCAGCAGCTTAGGTTCAACTCCGCTAGCGGTCGATGAGCAGTTCTTC
CASSLGSTPLAVDEQFF
>-|TRBJ2-7|TRBV4-1
TGCGCCAGCAGCCAGTACGAAAATCCGGGTGGAGGGTACGAGCAGTACTTC
CASSQYENPGGGYEQYF
>-|TRBJ1-5|TRBV7-2
TGTGCCAGCAGCTTACTGGAACAGGATATTTTTGATCAGCCCCAGCATTTT
CASSLLEQDIFDQPQHF
>TRBD1|TRBJ1-3|TRBV7-3
TGTGCCAGCAGCTTACCCCTCCCGGCCAGGGGGCCCATCGCTGGAAACACCATATATTTT
CASSLPLPARGPIAGNTIYF